A single T cell receptor beta chain is shown here with its context. Its target is unknown. These data belong to a study of PD-1 blockade in classical Hodgkin lymphoma. Findings and caveats of the study: Nivolumab initiated under 1 year post-ASCT led to patient exclusion.

All trial patients relapsed after autologous stem cell transplantation. CDR1 is SGHVS, CDR2 FNYEAQ, per germline. This CDR3 is 14 amino acids long. Deletions cut 5 bases from V and 7 bases from J, with 14 bases between. Sequenced by immunoSEQ multiplex PCR; TCRdb stores in-frame clones only, minus some. This sample has some 64,000 clones, with about 87% found just once. This clonotype originated in a human donor with classical Hodgkin lymphoma. Sequenced material: peripheral blood mononuclear cells (PBMCs), taken at baseline. J is TRBJ1-4 and V is TRBV7-6; perhaps TRBD1 as D (5 bases). The CDR3 loop is CASSEGLGREKLFF. As DNA, the CDR3 is TGTGCCAGCAGCGAGGGTTTGGGGCGTGAAAAACTGTTTTTT.